The sequence of this T cell receptor (beta chain) was determined in a study of cytomegalovirus exposure and HLA in healthy donors. General observations from the study: The authors judged a highly shared variant cluster likely a sequencing artifact. A later analysis showed that HLA-associated TCR beta chains had undergone more clonal expansion than equally common others. One variant, a missense change in DCLRE1C, was linked in a later analysis to TCR beta V- and J-gene trimming. Immune exposure information comprised only CMV serostatus.

It was with 60 Vbeta and 13 Jbeta primers that the PCR ran. Sequencing was performed with immunoSEQ multiplex PCR; in TCRdb, only in-frame clones are kept and a portion is missing. This table holds under 200,000 clones, around 82% found once. V was clipped by 6 bases and J by 8 bases; unmatched bases: 7. Germline values: CDR1 MNHEY, CDR2 SVGAGI. The CDR3 sequence is 13 residues long. As regards this clone: Its antigen is unknown.

The sequenced sample consisted of PBMCs. The source is a man under 40 in good health and CMV-seronegative. The chain employs TRBV6-5 and TRBJ2-1; TRBD1 aligns across 7 bases. The CDR3 DNA is TGTGCCAGCAGGAGACAGGGTTACTATGAGCAGTTCTTC. Its protein is CASRRQGYYEQFF.